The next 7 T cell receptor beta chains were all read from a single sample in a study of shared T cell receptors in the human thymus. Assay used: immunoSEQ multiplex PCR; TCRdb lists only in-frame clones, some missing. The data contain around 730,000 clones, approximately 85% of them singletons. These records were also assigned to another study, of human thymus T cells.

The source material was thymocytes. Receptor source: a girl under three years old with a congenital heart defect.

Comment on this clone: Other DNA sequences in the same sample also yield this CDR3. CDR3 coding DNA: TGCAGCGTTGAAGATAGGGGCGGGGCAGAAACGAACACCGGGGAGCTGTTTTTT. The encoded protein is CSVEDRGGAETNTGELFF. This rearrangement joins TRBV29-1 to TRBJ2-2, with D perhaps TRBD2 (6 bases). The CDR3 consists of 18 residues. Deletions cut 0 bases from V and 0 bases from J, with 17 bases between. Germline CDR1 and CDR2: SQVTM and ANQGSEA.

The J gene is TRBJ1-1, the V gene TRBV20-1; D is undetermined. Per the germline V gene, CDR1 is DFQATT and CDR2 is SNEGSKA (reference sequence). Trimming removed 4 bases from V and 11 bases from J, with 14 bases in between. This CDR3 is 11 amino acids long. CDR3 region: CSAMTRAEAFF. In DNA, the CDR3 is TGCAGTGCTATGACTAGGGCGGAGGCTTTCTTT.

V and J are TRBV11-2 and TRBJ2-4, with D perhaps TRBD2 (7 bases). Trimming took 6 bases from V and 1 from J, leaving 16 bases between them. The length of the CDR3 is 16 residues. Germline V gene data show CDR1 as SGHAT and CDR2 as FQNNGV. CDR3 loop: CASRRGGGLAKNIQYF. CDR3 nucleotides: TGTGCCAGCAGGCGTGGGGGGGGCTTGGCCAAAAACATTCAGTACTTC.

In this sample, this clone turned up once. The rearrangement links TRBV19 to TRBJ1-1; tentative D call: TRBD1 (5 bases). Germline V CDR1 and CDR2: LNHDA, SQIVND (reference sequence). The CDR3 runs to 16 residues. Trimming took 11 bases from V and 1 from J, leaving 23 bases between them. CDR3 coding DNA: TGTGCCGTTAAGACGTCGGGGGGAGTACGGAACACTGAAGCTTTCTTT. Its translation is CAVKTSGGVRNTEAFF.

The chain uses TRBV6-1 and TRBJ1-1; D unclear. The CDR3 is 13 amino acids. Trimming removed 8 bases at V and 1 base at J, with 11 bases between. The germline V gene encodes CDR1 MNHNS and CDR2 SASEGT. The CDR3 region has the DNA TGTGCCAGCCGGTCCCCACGGAACACTGAAGCTTTCTTT. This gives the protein CASRSPRNTEAFF.

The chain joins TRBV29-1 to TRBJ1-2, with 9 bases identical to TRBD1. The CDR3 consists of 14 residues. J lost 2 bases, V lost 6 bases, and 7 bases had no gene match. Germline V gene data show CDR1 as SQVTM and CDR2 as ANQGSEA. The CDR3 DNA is TGCAGCGTGGGGGGACAGGGACTAAACTATGGCTACACCTTC. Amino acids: CSVGGQGLNYGYTF. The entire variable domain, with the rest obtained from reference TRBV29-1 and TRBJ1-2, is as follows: SAVISQKPSRDICQRGTSLTIQCQVDSQVTMMFWYRQQPGQSLTLIATANQGSEATYESGFVIDKFPISRPNLTFSTLTVSNMSPEDSSIYLCSVGGQGLNYGYTFGSGTRLTVV.

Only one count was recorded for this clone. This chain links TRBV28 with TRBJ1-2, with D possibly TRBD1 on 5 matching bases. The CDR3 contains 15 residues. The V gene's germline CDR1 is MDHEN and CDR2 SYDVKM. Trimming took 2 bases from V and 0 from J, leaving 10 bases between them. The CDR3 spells CASSLGGIANYGYTF. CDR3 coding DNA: TGTGCCAGCAGTTTAGGGGGGATAGCTAACTATGGCTACACCTTC.